The present entry profiles one TCR beta chain with its context. This sample stems from a study of blood T cell repertoires in COVID-19. As for the study in general: Spain, Italy and the United States supplied samples that represented acute and convalescent COVID-19. PBMCs, B-cell-depleted T cells, or T cells provided the cDNA or gDNA that made up the material.

The CDR3 length is 18 residues. Germline V lookup: CDR1 SGHNT, CDR2 YYREEE (reference sequence). V shed 4 bases, J shed 4 bases, and the junction held 15 bases outside the gene matches. Sequenced by immunoSEQ multiplex PCR; TCRdb stores in-frame clones only, minus some. The data contain about 160,000 clones, about 85% of them singletons. Input material: peripheral blood. The chain combines TRBV5-4 with TRBJ2-7, with TRBD2 matching over 12 bases. The origin of this receptor is a man aged 65 to 79 who had recovered from COVID-19. The CDR3, as DNA: TGTGCCAGCAGCCTACCCCTAGCGGGAGGGCCTTCTGTATACGAGCAGTACTTC. Translating gives CASSLPLAGGPSVYEQYF.